The 26 T cell receptor beta chains given below trace back to one sample, sequenced in a study of post-analysis software for immune sequencing data. Overall study results and limits: Several TRBV segments were more frequent in patients than controls; TRBV5-6, TRBV5-1 and TRBV20-1 belonged to this group.

The TCR beta cDNA libraries carried unique molecular identifiers. Using its own MiXCR run on the PCR reads, TCRdb lists one record per CDR3 protein. The table lists hundreds of thousands of distinct CDR3 sequences, about 40% of them singletons, with about 1.8% in the top ten. Their antigens are not known. Material: blood. The receptors stem from a girl aged 10-17 years with multiple sclerosis.

This clonotype was observed a handful of times. This chain uses TRBV5-1 with TRBJ1-2, with 10 bases lining up with TRBD1. The CDR3 sequence is 14 residues long. The J segment lost 8 bases and the V segment lost 4 bases, leaving 8 bases of the junction unmatched. CDR1 SGHRS and CDR2 YFSETQ come from the germline V gene. The CDR3 protein is CASSAGTGVPGYTF. CDR3 DNA sequence: TGCGCCAGCAGCGCCGGGACAGGGGTTCCCGGCTACACCTTC.

V and J are TRBV5-1 and TRBJ2-3; 7 nucleotides align to TRBD1. Germline lookup yields CDR1 SGHRS and CDR2 YFSETQ. The CDR3 extends over 15 amino acids. With 4 bases clipped from V and 5 bases from J, the junction kept 10 bases outside the gene matches. The CDR3 DNA sequence: TGCGCCAGCAGCCAAAGATTTACAGGGGTAGATACGCAGTATTTT. Its protein is CASSQRFTGVDTQYF. The variable domain in full, completed from reference TRBV5-1 and TRBJ2-3, reads KAGVTQTPRYLIKTRGQQVTLSCSPISGHRSVSWYQQTPGQGLQFLFEYFSETQRNKGNFPGRFSGRQFSNSRSEMNVSTLELGDSALYLCASSQRFTGVDTQYFGPGTRLTVL.

This rearrangement joins TRBV3-1 to TRBJ2-1; 7 positions match TRBD2. Germline loops: CDR1 LGHDT, CDR2 YNNKEL (reference sequence). The CDR3 is 15 residues long. The V gene end was trimmed by 3 bases and the J gene end by 7 bases; junction bases not matched to a gene: 9. In nucleotides, the CDR3 is TGTGCCAGCAGCCAGAACATTCTAGCGGAGAATGAGCAGTTCTTC. Translation: CASSQNILAENEQFF.

This clonotype was counted only a few times. V gene TRBV9 combines with J gene TRBJ2-3; maybe TRBD1 (5 bases). This CDR3 comprises 15 residues. Germline V gene data show CDR1 as SGDLS and CDR2 as YYNGEE. Between the trimmed V and J ends, which lost 1 base and 0 bases, there was a span of 9 bases. Written as DNA, the CDR3 is TGTGCCAGCAGCGTACTAGGGGCTAGCACAGATACGCAGTATTTT. Its protein product is CASSVLGASTDTQYF.

This clonotype was observed a handful of times. This chain connects TRBV5-1 to TRBJ2-7; 11 bases line up with TRBD1. CDR1 SGHRS and CDR2 YFSETQ come from the germline V gene. This CDR3 has 16 residues. The trim removed 2 bases at V and 5 bases at J, leaving 9 bases unmatched. The CDR3 region is CASSLPGTGGKHEQYF. CDR3 in DNA: TGCGCCAGCAGCTTACCCGGGACAGGGGGAAAACACGAGCAGTACTTC. Using reference TRBV5-1 and TRBJ2-7 for the parts outside the CDR3, the full variable domain is KAGVTQTPRYLIKTRGQQVTLSCSPISGHRSVSWYQQTPGQGLQFLFEYFSETQRNKGNFPGRFSGRQFSNSRSEMNVSTLELGDSALYLCASSLPGTGGKHEQYFGPGTRLTVT.

The chain uses TRBV25-1 and TRBJ2-3; 7 positions match TRBD1. Trimming removed 8 bases from V and 5 bases from J; junction bases left unmatched: 13. Germline lookup yields CDR1 MGHDK and CDR2 SYGVNS. This CDR3 comprises 15 residues. The CDR3 region has the DNA TGTGCCAGCCTCAGACAGGGCGCTAGGGGAGATACGCAGTATTTT. Translation gives CASLRQGARGDTQYF.

This clonotype came up a few times. The chain joins TRBV12-3 or TRBV12-4 to TRBJ1-2, with D possibly TRBD1 on 6 matching bases. Trimming pared 7 bases from V and 3 bases from J, leaving 15 bases between. The CDR3 is made up of 14 amino acids. Here the CDR3 DNA reads TGTGCCAGCACTCTGGGGGGGGCATACTATGGCTACACCTTC. Amino acid sequence: CASTLGGAYYGYTF.

V and J are TRBV4-1 and TRBJ2-7; D ambiguous. Germline V gives CDR1 MGHRA, CDR2 YSYEKL. This CDR3 spans 15 amino acids. V gave up 4 bases and J gave up 2 bases, with 15 bases separating them. CDR3 protein: CASSLYRGEPYEQYF. CDR3 DNA sequence: TGCGCCAGCAGCCTATACCGTGGCGAACCCTACGAGCAGTACTTC.

This chain joins TRBV5-1 and TRBJ2-5; D might be TRBD1 (6 bases). Per germline, CDR1 SGHRS and CDR2 YFSETQ. The CDR3 covers 13 residues. V lost 0 bases to trimming and J lost 5 bases, with 8 bases between them. The CDR3 DNA reads TGCGCCAGCAGCTTGGTGGGGGCTGAGACCCAGTACTTC. Its translation: CASSLVGAETQYF.

The chain employs TRBV30 and TRBJ2-7; D is undetermined. CDR1 is GTSNPN, CDR2 SVGIG, per germline (reference sequence). V was trimmed by 3 bases and J by 2 bases, leaving 11 bases between them. This CDR3 comprises 13 residues. The CDR3 DNA sequence: TGTGCCTGGAGCGTCGCAGGCCCCTACGAGCAGTACTTC. Amino acid sequence: CAWSVAGPYEQYF. Complete variable domain (other parts from reference TRBV30 and TRBJ2-7): SQTIHQWPATLVQPVGSPLSLECTVEGTSNPNLYWYRQAAGRGLQLLFYSVGIGQISSEVPQNLSASRPQDRQFILSSKKLLLSDSGFYLCAWSVAGPYEQYFGPGTRLTVT.

This clonotype was counted at least ten times. This chain connects TRBV12-3 or TRBV12-4 to TRBJ2-6, with D unclear. V dropped 3 bases and J dropped 2 bases, with 8 bases sitting between them. There are 15 residues in the CDR3. The CDR3 protein is CASSFLGTGANVLTF. For the CDR3, the DNA is TGTGCCAGCAGTTTTTTGGGAACTGGGGCCAACGTCCTGACTTTC.

The chain links TRBV30 to TRBJ2-3; perhaps D is TRBD1 or TRBD2 (5 bases each). The CDR3 extends over 11 amino acids. CDR1 and CDR2 (germline): GTSNPN, SVGIG (reference sequence). V was trimmed by 5 bases and J by 6 bases, leaving 9 bases between them. The CDR3 is CAWGEGDTQYF. CDR3 bases: TGTGCCTGGGGAGAGGGGGATACGCAGTATTTT.

This clonotype appeared a few times. The rearrangement uses TRBV29-1 and TRBJ2-1, with a weak D call TRBD1 (6 bases). Trimming took 3 bases from V and 5 from J, leaving 14 bases between them. The germline V gene encodes CDR1 SQVTM and CDR2 ANQGSEA. This CDR3 region has 14 residues. The CDR3 region is CSVDWTVGNNEQFF. CDR3 bases: TGCAGCGTTGATTGGACAGTCGGGAACAATGAGCAGTTCTTC.

CDR3: CASSVQTVDYGYTF. The CDR3 DNA reads TGCGCCAGCAGCGTCCAGACAGTCGACTATGGCTACACCTTC. The chain joins TRBV5-1 to TRBJ1-2; D might be TRBD1 (5 bases). The CDR3 has 14 amino acids. Germline lookup yields CDR1 SGHRS and CDR2 YFSETQ. Trimming shortened V by 4 bases and J by 3 bases, and 13 bases separated the two germline ends.

Comment on this clonotype: Mismatch with germline at one junction end may stem from a read error. The chain couples TRBV20-1 to TRBJ1-4; D gene uncertain. The CDR3 covers 14 residues. Germline values: CDR1 DFQATT, CDR2 SNEGSKA (reference sequence). CDR3 in amino acids: CSAPPGPLNEKRFF. The CDR3 nucleotides are TGCAGTGCTCCACCGGGCCCCTTGAATGAAAAACGGTTTTTT.

The rearrangement links TRBV7-2 to TRBJ2-1; 7 bases fit TRBD1. V gave up 5 bases and J gave up 13 bases; unmatched junction bases: 5. The CDR3 consists of 11 residues. Germline V gene sequence: CDR1 SGHTA, CDR2 FQGNSA. DNA for the CDR3: TGTGCCAGCAGCCAGCGACAGGGTCAGTTCTTC. Protein sequence: CASSQRQGQFF.

V usage is TRBV18 and J usage is TRBJ2-7, with D maybe TRBD1 (6 bases). The V gene's germline CDR1 is KGHSH and CDR2 LQKENI. The CDR3 extends over 13 amino acids. The germline V and J ends were trimmed by 4 bases and 5 bases, with 12 bases remaining between them. CDR3 coding DNA: TGTGCCAGCTCACTACAGGGTTTCCACGAGCAGTACTTC. Its protein product is CASSLQGFHEQYF.

The J gene is TRBJ2-5, the V gene TRBV4-1, with 7 positions matching TRBD2. Gene TRBJ2-7 matches the end of the DNA better, so the J call may be wrong. This CDR3 is 16 amino acids long. Looked up from germline, CDR1 is MGHRA and CDR2 is YSYEKL. This chain's CDR3 is CASSQDPGGVNYEQYF. DNA of the CDR3: TGCGCCAGCAGCCAAGATCCGGGGGGAGTCAACTACGAGCAGTACTTC.

This chain uses TRBV6-5 with TRBJ2-7; 10 bases fit TRBD2. The CDR3 runs to 16 residues. With V trimmed by 0 bases and J by 3 bases, 5 bases remained unmatched. CDR1 is MNHEY and CDR2 is SVGAGI in the germline V gene. As DNA, the CDR3 is TGTGCCAGCAGTTACTCGTCACTAGCGGGACTCTACGAGCAGTACTTC. Translation gives CASSYSSLAGLYEQYF.

The chain combines TRBV12-3 or TRBV12-4 with TRBJ2-7; D uncertain. Trimming cost V 10 bases and J 5 bases, with 12 bases left between them. The CDR3 totals 11 residues. CDR3 protein: CAIHIRNEQYF. The CDR3 nucleotides are TGTGCCATCCATATCCGGAACGAGCAGTACTTC.

V is TRBV12-3 or TRBV12-4 and J is TRBJ2-1; 7 positions agree with TRBD1. V shed 4 bases, J shed 4 bases, and the junction held 7 bases outside the gene matches. The CDR3 totals 15 residues. DNA of the CDR3: TGTGCCAGCAGTTCAGACAGGGTTCTGTACAATGAGCAGTTCTTC. This encodes CASSSDRVLYNEQFF.

The chain combines TRBV19 with TRBJ1-5, with D perhaps TRBD1 (5 bases). The V gene lost 1 base and the J gene lost 4 bases, with 11 bases spanning the gap. The V gene's germline CDR1 is LNHDA and CDR2 SQIVND (reference sequence). CDR3 size: 15 residues. This CDR3 reads CASSIGPGSNQPQHF. The CDR3 DNA is TGTGCCAGTAGTATAGGGCCAGGGTCGAATCAGCCCCAGCATTTT. Drawing the rest from reference TRBV19 and TRBJ1-5, the complete variable domain is DGGITQSPKYLFRKEGQNVTLSCEQNLNHDAMYWYRQDPGQGLRLIYYSQIVNDFQKGDIAEGYSVSREKKESFPLTVTSAQKNPTAFYLCASSIGPGSNQPQHFGDGTRLSIL.

V usage is TRBV4-1 and J usage is TRBJ1-4; D remains ambiguous. The CDR3 is made up of 16 amino acids. CDR1 is MGHRA, CDR2 YSYEKL, per germline. Trimming removed 1 base from V and 6 bases from J, with 15 bases in between. CDR3 amino acids: CASSQGFGHEDEKLFF. For the CDR3, the DNA is TGCGCCAGCAGCCAAGGTTTCGGGCACGAAGATGAAAAACTGTTTTTT.

This clonotype was seen only a few times. The chain joins TRBV29-1 to TRBJ1-1, with D possibly matching TRBD1 (6 bases). Germline V gene sequence: CDR1 SQVTM, CDR2 ANQGSEA. V lost 4 bases and J 3 bases, leaving 15 bases between the germline ends. This CDR3 region has 14 residues. The CDR3 loop is CSVGRQAGHTEAFF. The CDR3 DNA reads as TGCAGCGTTGGAAGACAGGCTGGGCACACTGAAGCTTTCTTT.

This clonotype came up a few times. This chain uses TRBV7-2 with TRBJ1-2; 9 bases align to TRBD1. The CDR3 contains 14 residues. In germline, CDR1 is SGHTA, CDR2 FQGNSA. Trimming cost V 5 bases and J 8 bases; bases outside gene matches: 9. The CDR3 sequence is CASSPLQGARGYTF. The DNA of the CDR3 is TGTGCCAGCAGCCCACTACAGGGGGCGAGAGGCTACACCTTC.

Note on this clonotype: The germline gene is not matched at one end of the junction; a read error may be the cause. The rearrangement uses TRBV6-1 and TRBJ2-2, with D possibly being TRBD2 (6 bases). Germline V CDR1 and CDR2: MNHNS, SASEGT. The CDR3 has 14 residues. The CDR3: CASSGGPSTGELFF. For the CDR3, the DNA is TGCGCCAGCAGTGGAGGGCCCAGCACGGGGGAGCTGTTTTTT.